The 5 T cell receptor beta chains presented below share a single source sample, sequenced in a study of sequential checkpoint blockade in melanoma. Clones were sequenced by immunoSEQ multiplex PCR, and TCRdb holds only the in-frame ones, with some missing. The sample includes roughly 36,000 clones, 30% to 40% seen only once; the top ten take about 1.6%. Treatment: randomized to nivolumab then ipilimumab (arm A) or the reverse (arm B). The source was tumor tissue (inferred from file names), collected from a patient given nivolumab and ipilimumab in sequence. The receptors derive from a human donor with melanoma.

Many counts were recorded for this clone. This chain joins TRBV11-3 and TRBJ2-7, with D possibly TRBD2 on 7 matching bases. The V end lost 1 base, the J end lost 6 bases, and 16 bases lay between the germline ends. The CDR3 covers 15 residues. Germline loops: CDR1 SGHNT, CDR2 YENEEA. The CDR3 bases are TGTGCCAGCAGCTTAGGGCGGGGAGGGACAAGCGAGCAGTACTTC. Translated: CASSLGRGGTSEQYF.

V is TRBV19 and J is TRBJ1-2; D gene ambiguous. The CDR3 consists of 15 residues. The germline gives CDR1 LNHDA, CDR2 SQIVND (reference sequence). V was clipped by 5 bases and J by 0 bases, with 13 bases between them. The chain's CDR3 is CASSLPEGANYGYTF. CDR3 sequence (DNA): TGTGCCAGTAGTTTGCCAGAGGGAGCTAACTATGGCTACACCTTC.

Relative to its sample, this clone is medium-sized (0.01 to 0.1%). The CDR3 nucleotides read TGTGCCAGCAGTTTACCCGGGGAGGGGGCTAATGAAAAACTGTTTTTT. Amino acid sequence: CASSLPGEGANEKLFF. The chain joins TRBV28 to TRBJ1-4; tentative D call: TRBD1 (6 bases). The CDR3 totals 16 residues. Trimming took 2 bases from V and 3 from J, leaving 13 bases between them. Germline-derived CDR1 and CDR2 are MDHEN and SYDVKM.

The CDR3 DNA follows: TGTGCCAGTAGTAGAGCGCCGGGACAGGGAAAAAACATTCAGTACTTC. It yields the protein CASSRAPGQGKNIQYF. The chain has TRBV19 and TRBJ2-4; 9 bases align to TRBD1. Losses at the gene ends were 4 bases for V and 4 bases for J; bases not matched to a gene: 8. Germline CDR1 reads LNHDA; CDR2 reads SQIVND (reference sequence). The CDR3 is made up of 16 amino acids.

This clone showed up just a few times. The V and J genes are TRBV6-8 and TRBJ2-2; TRBD1 is a possible D gene (5 bases). Between the trimmed V and J ends, which lost 7 bases and 3 bases, there was a span of 12 bases. The CDR3 loop spans 14 amino acids. Germline CDR1 reads MNHGY; CDR2 reads SAAAGT. CDR3 sequence reads: CASTGRAYTGELFF. CDR3 bases: TGTGCCAGCACCGGCAGGGCGTACACCGGGGAGCTGTTTTTT.